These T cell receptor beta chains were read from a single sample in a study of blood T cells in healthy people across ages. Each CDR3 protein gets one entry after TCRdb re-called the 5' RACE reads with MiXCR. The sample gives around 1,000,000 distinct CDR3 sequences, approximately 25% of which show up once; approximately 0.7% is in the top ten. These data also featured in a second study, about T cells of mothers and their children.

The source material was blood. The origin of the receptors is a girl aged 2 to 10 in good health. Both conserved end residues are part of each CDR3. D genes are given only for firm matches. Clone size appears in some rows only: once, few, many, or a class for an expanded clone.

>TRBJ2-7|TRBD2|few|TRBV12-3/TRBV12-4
CASRGTSGAHGYEQYF
TGTGCCAGCAGAGGGACTAGCGGCGCCCACGGGTACGAGCAGTACTTC
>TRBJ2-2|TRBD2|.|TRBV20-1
CSARVRREGLTGELFF
TGCAGTGCTAGAGTGAGGCGGGAGGGTCTCACCGGGGAGCTGTTTTTT
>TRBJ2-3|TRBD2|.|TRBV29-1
CSVGLAGTTTDTQYF
TGCAGCGTTGGACTAGCGGGGACAACCACAGATACGCAGTATTTT
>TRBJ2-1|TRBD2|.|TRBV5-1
CASSPPLAGAANEQFF
TGCGCCAGCAGCCCACCTCTAGCGGGAGCTGCCAATGAGCAGTTCTTC
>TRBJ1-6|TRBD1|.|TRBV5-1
CASSTEGAYNSPLHF
TGCGCCAGCAGCACGGAGGGGGCTTATAATTCACCCCTCCACTTT
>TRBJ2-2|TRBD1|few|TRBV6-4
CASSDSTGAGELFF
TGTGCCAGCAGTGACTCGACAGGGGCCGGGGAGCTGTTTTTT
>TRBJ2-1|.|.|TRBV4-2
CASSPPQGSSYNEQFF
TGTGCCAGCAGCCCGCCTCAAGGCAGCTCCTACAATGAGCAGTTCTTC
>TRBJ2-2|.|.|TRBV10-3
CAISEAGDTGELFF
TGTGCCATCAGTGAGGCCGGAGACACCGGGGAGCTGTTTTTT
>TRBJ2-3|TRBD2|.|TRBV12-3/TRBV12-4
CACSPERESADTQYF
TGTGCCTGCAGCCCGGAGCGGGAGTCTGCAGATACGCAGTATTTT
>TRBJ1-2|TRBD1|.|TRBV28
CASSRTGWDGYTF
TGTGCCAGCAGCCGGACAGGGTGGGATGGCTACACCTTC
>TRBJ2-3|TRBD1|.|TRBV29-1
CSDDRVPQYF
TGCAGCGACGACAGGGTGCCGCAGTATTTT
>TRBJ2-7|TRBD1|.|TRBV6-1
CASTEGDRVDEQYF
TGTGCCAGCACCGAGGGGGACAGGGTCGACGAGCAGTACTTC
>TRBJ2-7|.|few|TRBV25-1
CASSEISEPYEQYF
TGTGCCAGCAGTGAAATTAGCGAACCTTACGAGCAGTACTTC
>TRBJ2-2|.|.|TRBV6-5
CASSYSKRGPPLFF
TGTGCCAGCAGTTACTCGAAACGGGGGCCCCCTCTGTTTTTT
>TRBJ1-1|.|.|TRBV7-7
CASSLERGPRMNTEAFF
TGTGCTAGCAGCTTAGAACGAGGCCCTCGGATGAACACTGAAGCTTTCTTT
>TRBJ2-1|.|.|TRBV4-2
CASRSTEGHEQFF
TGTGCCAGCAGGTCGACCGAAGGCCATGAGCAGTTCTTC
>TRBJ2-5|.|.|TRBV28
CASITGKWGQVETQYF
TGTGCCAGCATCACAGGGAAGTGGGGCCAAGTGGAGACCCAGTACTTC
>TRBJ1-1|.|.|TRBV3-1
CASSHPTAGNTEAFF
TGTGCCAGCAGCCATCCGACAGCGGGAAACACTGAAGCTTTCTTT
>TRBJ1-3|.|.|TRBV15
CATSRRSRSGNTIYF
TGTGCCACCAGCAGAAGGAGTCGCTCTGGAAACACCATATATTTT
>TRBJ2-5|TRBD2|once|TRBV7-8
CASSYGTSGMGTQYF
TGTGCCAGCAGTTACGGGACTAGCGGCATGGGGACCCAGTACTTC
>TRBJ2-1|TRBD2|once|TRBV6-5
CASRNMGLAEEEQFF
TGTGCCAGCAGAAATATGGGACTAGCCGAGGAGGAGCAGTTCTTC
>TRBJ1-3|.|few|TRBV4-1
CASSQAGLGPGNTIYF
TGCGCCAGCAGCCAAGCCGGGCTGGGACCTGGAAACACCATATATTTT
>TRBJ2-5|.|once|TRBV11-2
CASSFDALRDHAVWETQYF
TGTGCCAGCAGCTTCGACGCGCTCCGGGACCACGCCGTTTGGGAGACCCAGTACTTC
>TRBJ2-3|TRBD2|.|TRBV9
CASSLSERERKGDTQYF
TGTGCCAGCAGCCTCTCGGAGCGGGAGAGGAAGGGGGATACGCAGTATTTT
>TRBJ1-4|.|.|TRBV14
CASSQVWGRLFF
TGTGCCAGCAGCCAAGTTTGGGGTCGACTGTTTTTT
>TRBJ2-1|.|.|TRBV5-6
CASSLGGVSLGQFF
TGTGCCAGCAGCTTGGGGGGAGTCAGCCTTGGGCAGTTCTTC
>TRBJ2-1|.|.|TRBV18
CASSTVELSYPNEQFF
TGTGCCAGCTCAACTGTCGAGCTCTCCTATCCCAATGAGCAGTTCTTC
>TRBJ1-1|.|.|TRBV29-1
CSVGWTNEAFF
TGCAGCGTTGGGTGGACAAATGAAGCTTTCTTT
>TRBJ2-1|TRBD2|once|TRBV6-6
CASSPTSGRFNEQFF
TGTGCCAGCAGCCCGACTAGCGGGAGATTCAATGAGCAGTTCTTC
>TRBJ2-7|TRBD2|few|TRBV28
CASSSPHTASGTYEQYF
TGTGCCAGCAGTTCTCCCCACACGGCTAGCGGTACCTACGAGCAGTACTTC
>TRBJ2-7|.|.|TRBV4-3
CASSQGGESYEQYF
TGCGCCAGCAGCCAAGGTGGGGAATCCTACGAGCAGTACTTC
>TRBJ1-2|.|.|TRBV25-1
CASSDLGRGNYYGYTF
TGTGCCAGCAGTGACCTGGGAAGGGGGAATTACTATGGCTACACCTTC
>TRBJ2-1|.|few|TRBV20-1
CSARDEWGTIEQFF
TGCAGTGCTAGAGATGAATGGGGAACAATAGAGCAGTTCTTC
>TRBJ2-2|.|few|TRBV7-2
CASSLPGLNTGELFF
TGTGCCAGCAGCTTGCCCGGGCTGAACACCGGGGAGCTGTTTTTT
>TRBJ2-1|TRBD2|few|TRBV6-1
CASIASGGASDEQFF
TGTGCCAGCATCGCTAGCGGGGGGGCCAGCGATGAGCAGTTCTTC
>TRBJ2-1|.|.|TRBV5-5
CASSLIAVNEQFF
TGTGCCAGCAGCTTGATAGCGGTCAATGAGCAGTTCTTC
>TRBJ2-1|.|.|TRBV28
CASRRVSSYNEQFF
TGTGCCAGCAGGAGGGTGAGCTCCTACAATGAGCAGTTCTTC
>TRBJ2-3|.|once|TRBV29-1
CSVQASPDTQYF
TGCAGCGTTCAGGCATCTCCAGACACGCAGTATTTT
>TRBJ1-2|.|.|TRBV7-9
CASSLLDYTF
TGTGCCAGCAGCTTACTTGACTACACCTTC
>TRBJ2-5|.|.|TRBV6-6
CASSYSAEETQYF
TGTGCCAGCAGTTACTCGGCTGAGGAGACCCAGTACTTC